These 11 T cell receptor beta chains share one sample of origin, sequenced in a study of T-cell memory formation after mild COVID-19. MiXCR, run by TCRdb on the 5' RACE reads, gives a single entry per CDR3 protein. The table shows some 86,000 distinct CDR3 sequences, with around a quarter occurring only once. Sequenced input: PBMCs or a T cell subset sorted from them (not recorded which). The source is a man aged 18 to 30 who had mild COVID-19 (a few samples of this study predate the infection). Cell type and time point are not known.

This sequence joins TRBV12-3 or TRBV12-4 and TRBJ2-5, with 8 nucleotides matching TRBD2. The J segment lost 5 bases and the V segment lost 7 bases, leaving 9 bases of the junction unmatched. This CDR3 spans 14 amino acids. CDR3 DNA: TGTGCCAGCAAAAGACGCGGGGGGTGGGAGACCCAGTACTTC. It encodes CASKRRGGWETQYF.

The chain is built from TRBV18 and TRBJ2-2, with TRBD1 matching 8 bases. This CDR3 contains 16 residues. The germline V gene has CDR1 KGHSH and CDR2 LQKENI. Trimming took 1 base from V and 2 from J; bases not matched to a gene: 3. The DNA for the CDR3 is TGTGCCAGCTCACCACGAGCAGGGGGCAACACCGGGGAGCTGTTTTTT. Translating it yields CASSPRAGGNTGELFF. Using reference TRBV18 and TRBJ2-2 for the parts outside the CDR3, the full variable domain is NAGVMQNPRHLVRRRGQEARLRCSPMKGHSHVYWYRQLPEEGLKFMVYLQKENIIDESGMPKERFSAEFPKEGPSILRIQQVVRGDSAAYFCASSPRAGGNTGELFFGEGSRLTVL.

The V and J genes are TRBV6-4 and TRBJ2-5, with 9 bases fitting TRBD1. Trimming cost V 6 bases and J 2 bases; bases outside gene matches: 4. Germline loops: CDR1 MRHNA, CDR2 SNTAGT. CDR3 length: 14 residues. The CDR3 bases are TGTGCCAGCAGGCACAGGGGGCTTCAAGAGACCCAGTACTTC. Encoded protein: CASRHRGLQETQYF.

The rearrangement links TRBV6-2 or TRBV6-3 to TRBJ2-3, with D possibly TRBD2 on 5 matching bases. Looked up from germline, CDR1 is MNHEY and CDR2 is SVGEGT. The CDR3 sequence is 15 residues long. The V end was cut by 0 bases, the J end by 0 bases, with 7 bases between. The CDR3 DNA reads TGTGCCAGCAGTTACTCAACGGGGAGCACAGATACGCAGTATTTT. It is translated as CASSYSTGSTDTQYF.

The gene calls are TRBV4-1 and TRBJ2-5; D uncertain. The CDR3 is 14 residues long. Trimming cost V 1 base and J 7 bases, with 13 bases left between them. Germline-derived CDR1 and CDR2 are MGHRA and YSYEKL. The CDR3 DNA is TGCGCCAGCAGCCAAGGCACATCCGTTGGGACCCAGTACTTC. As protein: CASSQGTSVGTQYF.

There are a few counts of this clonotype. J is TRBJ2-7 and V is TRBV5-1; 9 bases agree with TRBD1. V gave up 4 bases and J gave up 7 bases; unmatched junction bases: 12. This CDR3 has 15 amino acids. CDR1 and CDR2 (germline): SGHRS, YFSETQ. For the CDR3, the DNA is TGCGCCAGCAGCCCACCGGGACAGGGAACTTGGGAGCAGTACTTC. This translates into CASSPPGQGTWEQYF. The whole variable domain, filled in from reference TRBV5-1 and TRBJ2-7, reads KAGVTQTPRYLIKTRGQQVTLSCSPISGHRSVSWYQQTPGQGLQFLFEYFSETQRNKGNFPGRFSGRQFSNSRSEMNVSTLELGDSALYLCASSPPGQGTWEQYFGPGTRLTVT.

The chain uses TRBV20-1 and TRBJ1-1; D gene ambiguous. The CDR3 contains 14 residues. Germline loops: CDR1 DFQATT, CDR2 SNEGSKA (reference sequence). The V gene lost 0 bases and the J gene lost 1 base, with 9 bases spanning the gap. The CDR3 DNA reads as TGCAGTGCTAGAGATGTTGTGGGGAACACTGAAGCTTTCTTT. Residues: CSARDVVGNTEAFF.

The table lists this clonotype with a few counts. CDR3 sequence reads: CSVVGTVSDTQYF. The CDR3, as DNA: TGCAGCGTTGTAGGGACCGTATCAGATACGCAGTATTTT. J is TRBJ2-3 and V is TRBV29-1, with D perhaps TRBD1 or TRBD2 (5 bases each). V lost 4 bases to trimming and J lost 4 bases, with 12 bases between them. Germline loops: CDR1 SQVTM, CDR2 ANQGSEA. This CDR3 region has 13 residues.

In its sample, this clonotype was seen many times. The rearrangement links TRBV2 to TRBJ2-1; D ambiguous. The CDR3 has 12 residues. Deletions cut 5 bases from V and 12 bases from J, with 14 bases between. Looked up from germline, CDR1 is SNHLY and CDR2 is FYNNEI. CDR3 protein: CASSSSDVGQFF. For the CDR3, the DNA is TGTGCCAGCAGTTCGTCGGACGTAGGGCAGTTCTTC.

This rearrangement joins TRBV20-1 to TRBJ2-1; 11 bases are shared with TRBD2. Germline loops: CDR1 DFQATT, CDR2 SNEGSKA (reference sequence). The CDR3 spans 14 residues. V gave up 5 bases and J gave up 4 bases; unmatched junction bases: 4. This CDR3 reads CSAVSGGEYNEQFF. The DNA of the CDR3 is TGCAGTGCTGTTAGCGGGGGGGAGTACAATGAGCAGTTCTTC.

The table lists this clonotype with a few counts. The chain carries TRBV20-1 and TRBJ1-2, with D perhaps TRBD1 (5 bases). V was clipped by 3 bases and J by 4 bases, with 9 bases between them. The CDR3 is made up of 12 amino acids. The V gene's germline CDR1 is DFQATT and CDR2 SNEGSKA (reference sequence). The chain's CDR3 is CSASRGTYGYTF. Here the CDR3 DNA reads TGCAGTGCTAGCCGGGGGACCTATGGCTACACCTTC.